Below are 13 T cell receptor beta chains sequenced from a single sample in a study of blood T cell repertoires in COVID-19. Produced via immunoSEQ multiplex PCR; TCRdb's table is partial and in-frame only. Of around 300,000 clones listed, 80% to 95% are singletons. Sequencing was done on a sample of peripheral blood. Receptor source: a woman aged 25 to 39 with COVID-19, enrolled during active disease.

The J gene is TRBJ2-3, the V gene TRBV24-1; perhaps TRBD2 as D (6 bases). The V gene lost 7 bases and the J gene lost 4 bases, with 8 bases spanning the gap. The CDR3 runs to 12 residues. Germline loops: CDR1 KGHDR, CDR2 SFDVKD. For the CDR3, the DNA is TGTGCCACCAGGACGGGAGCAGATACGCAGTATTTT. It is translated as CATRTGADTQYF.

V gene TRBV6-2 or TRBV6-3 combines with J gene TRBJ2-4, with TRBD2 matching over 9 bases. The germline V gene encodes CDR1 MNHEY and CDR2 SVGEGT. CDR3 length: 19 residues. Germline trimming cut 2 bases from V and 1 base from J; bases unmatched to any gene: 12. CDR3 sequence (DNA): TGTGCCAGCAGTTACAGTCCAGCGGGAGGACACGGGGCCAAAAACATTCAGTACTTC. Amino acid sequence: CASSYSPAGGHGAKNIQYF.

This sequence joins TRBV15 and TRBJ1-4; 7 bases are shared with TRBD1. Germline V CDR1 and CDR2: LNHNV, YYDKDF (reference sequence). The V segment lost 8 bases and the J segment 7 bases; nucleotides outside the gene matches: 10. CDR3 size: 14 residues. DNA for the CDR3: TGTGCCACCGGGACGACAGGGAGGATTGAAAAACTGTTTTTT. Encoded protein: CATGTTGRIEKLFF.

This chain uses TRBV7-9 with TRBJ1-2, with D tentatively TRBD1 (6 bases). V shed 7 bases and J shed 6 bases, with 18 bases lying between them. Germline lookup yields CDR1 SEHNR and CDR2 FQNEAQ (reference sequence). The CDR3 covers 14 residues. The CDR3 reads CASTDFLTGHGYTF. The CDR3, as DNA: TGTGCCAGCACCGACTTCTTGACAGGTCATGGCTACACCTTC.

The DNA of the CDR3 is TGTGCCAGCAGTTACTCGAAACAGGGAAACACCATATATTTT. Translation: CASSYSKQGNTIYF. The chain has TRBV6-2 or TRBV6-3 and TRBJ1-3; D gene unclear. The CDR3 has 14 amino acids. CDR1 MNHEY and CDR2 SVGEGT come from the germline V gene. V lost 0 bases and J lost 4, with 7 bases in between.

The chain combines TRBV3-1 (or the pseudogene TRBV3-2) with TRBJ2-2; D remains ambiguous. This CDR3 comprises 15 residues. Trimming took 2 bases from V and 0 from J, leaving 7 bases between them. The germline V gene encodes CDR1 LGHDT and CDR2 YNNKEL (reference sequence). The CDR3 nucleotides read TGTGCCAGCAGCCAAATGTTAGCGAACACCGGGGAGCTGTTTTTT. Translated, it gives CASSQMLANTGELFF.

The rearrangement uses TRBV5-1 and TRBJ2-1; D is possibly TRBD1 (6 bases). V was clipped by 2 bases and J by 2 bases, with 11 bases between them. The V gene's germline CDR1 is SGHRS and CDR2 YFSETQ. CDR3 length: 15 amino acids. CDR3 loop: CASSFRGITYNEQFF. In DNA, the CDR3 is TGCGCCAGCAGCTTCAGGGGTATAACCTACAATGAGCAGTTCTTC.

J is TRBJ2-1 and V is TRBV5-5; D is ambiguous. Between the trimmed V and J ends, which lost 0 bases and 10 bases, there was a span of 14 bases. CDR3 length: 14 residues. Germline CDR1 SGHKS, CDR2 YYEKEE (reference sequence). CDR3 nucleotide sequence: TGTGCCAGCAGCTTGGTACAGCCACAGACGGAGCAGTTCTTC. The encoded protein is CASSLVQPQTEQFF.

This clone has more than one count but fewer than ten. This chain uses TRBV6-2 or TRBV6-3 with TRBJ2-1; 9 nucleotides align to TRBD2. The CDR3 runs 17 residues. V lost 2 bases, J lost 8 bases, and 13 bases stayed unmatched. Per germline, CDR1 MNHEY and CDR2 SVGEGT. The CDR3 sequence is CASSYAGDLAGAHEQFF. The CDR3 coding sequence is TGTGCCAGCAGTTACGCGGGGGACTTAGCGGGAGCCCATGAGCAGTTCTTC.

The chain is built from TRBV7-9 and TRBJ1-4; 8 positions match TRBD1. With V trimmed by 5 bases and J by 7 bases, 6 bases remained unmatched. CDR1 and CDR2 from the germline V gene are SEHNR and FQNEAQ (reference sequence). This CDR3 contains 14 residues. CDR3 protein: CASSPGTGFEKLFF. The DNA for the CDR3 is TGTGCCAGCAGCCCCGGGACAGGCTTTGAAAAACTGTTTTTT.

This chain uses TRBV7-3 with TRBJ2-1; TRBD2 aligns across 8 bases. From germline, CDR1 is SGHTA and CDR2 FQGTGA. CDR3 length: 16 amino acids. After removal of 5 bases from V and 0 bases from J, the junction contained 6 bases not matched to a gene. CDR3 in amino acids: CASSIWSGSSYNEQFF. The CDR3, as DNA: TGTGCCAGCAGCATTTGGAGCGGGAGCTCCTACAATGAGCAGTTCTTC. The full variable domain, rest sourced from reference TRBV7-3 and TRBJ2-1, is GAGVSQTPSNKVTEKGKYVELRCDPISGHTALYWYRQSLGQGPEFLIYFQGTGAADDSGLPNDRFFAVRPEGSVSTLKIQRTERGDSAVYLCASSIWSGSSYNEQFFGPGTRLTVL.

This chain connects TRBV7-3 to TRBJ2-1; a possible D gene is TRBD1 (6 bases). This CDR3 contains 13 residues. CDR1 and CDR2 from the germline V gene are SGHTA and FQGTGA. V was shortened by 5 bases and J by 7 bases, with 12 bases between the two germline ends. CDR3 sequence: CASSPYGTNEQFF. CDR3 nucleotide sequence: TGTGCCAGCAGCCCTTATGGGACAAATGAGCAGTTCTTC.

This rearrangement joins TRBV6-5 to TRBJ1-1, with 7 bases fitting TRBD1. The CDR3 runs 13 residues. Losses at the gene ends were 4 bases for V and 6 bases for J; bases not matched to a gene: 5. Germline values: CDR1 MNHEY, CDR2 SVGAGI. The CDR3 spells CASSFTGVSEAFF. The CDR3 nucleotides are TGTGCCAGCAGTTTCACAGGGGTCTCTGAAGCTTTCTTT.